This TCR beta chain was found in a study of T cell responses to AZD1222 COVID-19 vaccine. The method was immunoSEQ multiplex PCR; TCRdb's version includes in-frame clones alone and lacks a portion of them. The sample lists roughly 150,000 clones, around nine tenths seen once, with roughly 1.1% in the top ten. This clone was seen a handful of times. The antigen is unknown. V lost 5 bases, J lost 3 bases, and 11 bases lay in between. The CDR3 has 13 residues. From germline, CDR1 is LNHDA and CDR2 SQIVND (reference sequence). Whole-study findings and limits: Spike-specific TCR breadth and depth were elevated following two AZD1222 doses.

The chain couples TRBV19 to TRBJ2-7; maybe TRBD1 (5 bases). Source: peripheral blood, taken 28 days after the second AZD1222 dose. The receptor was derived from an adult who received the AZD1222 COVID-19 vaccine. The CDR3 region is CASSAKDSYEQYF. The CDR3 nucleotides are TGTGCCAGTAGTGCGAAAGACAGCTACGAGCAGTACTTC.